One sample yielded the 30 T cell receptor beta chains listed below, sequenced in a study of CD8+ T cells in alopecia areata. TCR sequencing used cDNA made by reverse transcription of extracted RNA. Data came from immunoSEQ multiplex PCR; TCRdb stores just in-frame clones and leaves some out. The repertoire has 2,200 or so clones, none seen only once; the ten largest take approximately 42%. Cell sorting was performed on pooled cutaneous lymph node cells with CD4, CD8alpha, NKG2D, NKG2ACE and other markers. Sequencing was carried out using CD8+ T cells sorted from a lymph node. These receptors were collected from a C3H/HeJ mouse with alopecia areata. MHC haplotype of the strain: H2-k.

The sample holds many counts of this clone. Gene names are mouse gene names. The read finishes 4 residues shy of the CDR3 end, and the germline J gene is used to complete it. J is TRBJ1-2 and V is TRBV13-1; D is possibly TRBD1 (6 bases). The CDR3 is 14 amino acids. The germline gives CDR1 NSHNY, CDR2 SYGAGN. V was shortened by 2 bases and J by 0 bases, with 8 bases between the two germline ends. This CDR3 reads CASSEGQANSDYTF. The sequenced CDR3 bases are TGTGCCAGCAGTGAGGGACAAGCAAACTCC.

This clone was detected a few times. Gene and germline names: mouse. The read terminates 4 residues ahead of where the CDR3 ends, so the germline J gene completes it. V gene TRBV31 combines with J gene TRBJ2-5; possibly TRBD1 for D (6 bases). V was clipped by 0 bases and J by 0 bases, with 7 bases between them. CDR1 is GKSSPN, CDR2 SITVG, per germline. The CDR3 loop spans 14 amino acids. CDR3: CAWSLQGNQDTQYF. Partial CDR3 DNA: TGTGCCTGGAGTCTACAGGGAAACCAAGAC.

This clone is labeled as medium-sized. The germline and genes are mouse ones. The read gets to within 4 residues of the CDR3 end, and the germline J gene fills in the rest. The V and J genes are TRBV17 and TRBJ2-1; 11 bases are a match to TRBD2. Germline trimming cut 2 bases from V and 3 bases from J; bases unmatched to any gene: 3. Germline V CDR1 and CDR2: MNHDT, YYDKIL. The CDR3 sequence is 16 residues long. CDR3 region: CASSRNWGGAYAEQFF. The CDR3 DNA, read in part, is TGTGCTAGCAGTAGAAACTGGGGGGGCGCCTATGCT.

In this sample, this clone turned up a few times. Mouse gene names apply. The sequenced CDR3 bases are TGTGCTAGCAGTTTAGACAGGGGTGACTCC. This sequence encodes CASSLDRGDS. From start to end, the CDR3 is CASSLDRGDSDYTF. V usage is TRBV29 and J usage is TRBJ1-2; 8 positions match TRBD1. The read comes to an end 4 residues before the CDR3 does, leaving the germline J gene to fill in the end. CDR3 size: 14 residues. Losses at the gene ends were 2 bases for V and 3 bases for J; bases not matched to a gene: 2. Per germline, CDR1 MSHET and CDR2 SYDVDS.

In the case of this clone: Genes and germline are mouse. CDR3: CASSKDRISYEQYF. CDR3 bases read: TGTGCCAGCAGTAAAGACAGGATCTCCTAT. This chain uses TRBV19 with TRBJ2-7; D might be TRBD1 (6 bases). The sequenced fragment ends 4 residues before the CDR3 boundary, so the rest is inferred from the germline J gene. V lost 3 bases and J 0 bases, leaving 10 bases between the germline ends. The CDR3 has 14 amino acids. Germline lookup yields CDR1 FNHDT and CDR2 SITEND (reference sequence).

Concerning this clone itself: Each gene name is a mouse one. Sequencing ends 4 residues short of the CDR3 end; the germline J gene provides the rest. The chain couples TRBV29 to TRBJ2-3; tentatively, D is TRBD1 (6 bases). The CDR3 is made up of 14 amino acids. Germline CDR1 is MSHET and CDR2 is SYDVDS. Between the trimmed V and J ends, which lost 5 bases and 0 bases, there was a span of 9 bases. CDR3 DNA, as far as it was read: TGTGCTAGCAGTCGCGGACAGAGTGCAGAA. It translates to CASSRGQSAE. The CDR3 reads in full as CASSRGQSAETLYF. Together with reference TRBV29 and TRBJ2-3, the CDR3 gives the full variable domain: DMKVTQMPRYLIKRMGENVLLECGQDMSHETMYWYRQDPGLGLQLIYISYDVDSNSEGDIPKGYRVSRKKREHFSLILDSAKTNQTSVYFCASSRGQSAETLYFGSGTRLTVL.

By its share, this clone is medium-sized. The genes and germline here are from mouse. The read ends 4 residues early relative to the CDR3; the germline J gene fills the gap. The chain is built from TRBV13-1 and TRBJ2-1, with TRBD2 matching 8 bases. The J segment lost 5 bases and the V segment lost 3 bases, leaving 4 bases of the junction unmatched. The CDR3 covers 14 residues. In germline, CDR1 is NSHNY, CDR2 SYGAGN. CDR3 sequence: CASSVGGRDAEQFF. Partial CDR3 DNA: TGTGCCAGCAGTGTGGGGGGGAGGGATGCT.

This clone has just a few counts. Gene labels here are mouse ones. The read comes to an end 4 residues before the CDR3 does, leaving the germline J gene to fill in the end. V gene TRBV19 combines with J gene TRBJ2-1, with 9 bases matching TRBD1. CDR1 and CDR2 from the germline V gene are FNHDT and SITEND (reference sequence). The V segment lost 1 base and the J segment 6 bases; nucleotides outside the gene matches: 2. The CDR3 spans 14 residues. The sequenced CDR3 bases are TGTGCCAGCAGTATAACAGGGGGCGCTGCT. Translated, it gives CASSITGGAA. In full, the CDR3 is CASSITGGAAEQFF. The full variable domain, with the rest looked up from reference TRBV19 and TRBJ2-1, is GGIITQTPKFLIGQEGQKLTLKCQQNFNHDTMYWYRQDSGKGLRLIYYSITENDLQKGDLSEGYDASREKKSSFSLTVTSAQKNEMAVFLCASSITGGAAEQFFGPGTRLTVL.

This clone was recorded many times. Genes and germline are mouse. The CDR3 extends 4 residues past the end of the read, so its final part is completed from the germline J gene. The J gene is TRBJ2-7, the V gene TRBV13-1, with a tentative D call TRBD2 (6 bases). The CDR3 totals 12 residues. Trimming left V 3 bases short and J 3 bases short, with 7 bases between. Germline-derived CDR1 and CDR2 are NSHNY and SYGAGN. CDR3 bases read: TGTGCCAGCAGTGGGGGGGTCTAT. Its protein is CASSGGVY. Given in full, the CDR3 is CASSGGVYEQYF.

This clone has ten or more counts. Gene names refer to mouse genes. The sequenced fragment ends 4 residues before the CDR3 boundary, so the rest is inferred from the germline J gene. The gene calls are TRBV1 and TRBJ1-1; 9 nucleotides line up with TRBD1. V lost 4 bases, J lost 3 bases, and 0 bases stayed unmatched. Germline V CDR1 and CDR2: NSQYPW, LRSPGD (reference sequence). CDR3 size: 13 residues. CDR3 DNA, as far as it was read: TGCACCTGCAGTGGGACAGGGGACACA. As protein: CTCSGTGDT. The entire CDR3 is CTCSGTGDTEVFF.

With respect to this clone: The genes and germline here are from mouse. The read terminates 4 residues ahead of where the CDR3 ends, so the germline J gene completes it. The gene calls are TRBV31 and TRBJ2-2; 8 bases line up with TRBD2. V was clipped by 1 base and J by 5 bases; unmatched bases: 0. The CDR3 is 13 residues long. CDR1 is GKSSPN and CDR2 is SITVG in the germline V gene. The part of the CDR3 DNA that was read is TGTGCCTGGAGTCACTGGGGGACCGGG. Protein sequence: CAWSHWGTG. The whole CDR3 sequence reads CAWSHWGTGQLYF.

On this clone itself: Mouse germline and gene names are used. The missing CDR3 end, 4 residues past where the read stops, is filled in from the germline J gene. The genes are TRBV13-2 and TRBJ2-1; D is undetermined. Per germline, CDR1 NNHNN and CDR2 SYGAGS (reference sequence). The CDR3 extends over 14 amino acids. Trimming stripped 0 bases from V and 5 bases from J, with 9 bases between. The CDR3 here is CASGDASLDAEQFF. Partial CDR3 DNA: TGTGCCAGCGGTGATGCAAGCCTGGATGCT.

This clone occurred a few times. Gene names and germline refer to mouse. The CDR3 extends 4 residues past the end of the read, so its final part is completed from the germline J gene. The chain couples TRBV31 to TRBJ2-5; a possible D gene is TRBD1 (6 bases). This CDR3 spans 14 amino acids. V lost 1 base and J 0 bases, leaving 8 bases between the germline ends. Germline CDR1 GKSSPN, CDR2 SITVG. The sequenced CDR3 bases are TGTGCCTGGAGTCCCGGGACAAACCAAGAC. Protein sequence: CAWSPGTNQD. In full, the CDR3 reads CAWSPGTNQDTQYF.

This clone was recorded at least ten times. The germline and genes are mouse ones. Read data end 4 residues before the CDR3 end; the end is taken from the germline J gene. The rearrangement uses TRBV16 and TRBJ1-2; D remains ambiguous. With 1 base removed from V and 2 bases from J, the gap between germline ends came to 8 bases. The CDR3 totals 14 residues. The V gene's germline CDR1 is SGHSA and CDR2 FRNQAP. CDR3 DNA (partial): TGTGCAAGCAGCTTAGGAACAATGAACTCC. It codes for CASSLGTMNS. The whole CDR3 protein reads CASSLGTMNSDYTF.

Sample share makes this clone medium-sized. Mouse germline and gene names are used. The read ends 4 residues shy of where the CDR3 ends; the end is completed using the germline J gene. This chain uses TRBV1 with TRBJ1-2; 8 nucleotides match TRBD1. This CDR3 spans 14 amino acids. V lost 5 bases, J lost 3 bases, and 5 bases stayed unmatched. Germline V gene data show CDR1 as NSQYPW and CDR2 as LRSPGD (reference sequence). The part of the CDR3 DNA that was read is TGCACCTGCAGTTCACACAGGGGGGACTCC. Its translation: CTCSSHRGDS. The CDR3 in full is CTCSSHRGDSDYTF.

As to this clone: Mouse names are used for the genes. The read terminates 4 residues ahead of where the CDR3 ends, so the germline J gene completes it. This chain connects TRBV5 to TRBJ2-1, with 7 bases lining up with TRBD1. Germline CDR1 is LGHNA and CDR2 is YNLKQL (reference sequence). This CDR3 spans 16 amino acids. Unmatched junction bases numbered 8, after V lost 0 bases and J lost 6 bases. The sequenced CDR3 bases are TGTGCCAGCAGCCAAGATGAAGGCAGGGGGATTGCT. Its translation: CASSQDEGRGIA. The entire CDR3 protein is CASSQDEGRGIAEQFF.

This clone was observed a few times. Mouse names are used for the genes. The part of the CDR3 DNA that was read is TGTGCCAGCAGTCAGACTGGGATTGCAAACACCGGG. Encoded protein: CASSQTGIANTG. The whole CDR3 sequence reads CASSQTGIANTGQLYF. The chain couples TRBV13-3 to TRBJ2-2, with TRBD2 matching 7 bases. The read falls 4 residues short of the CDR3 end, and the missing part is taken from the germline J gene. V dropped 4 bases and J dropped 0; count of bases not matched to a gene: 6. The CDR3 covers 16 residues. Germline values: CDR1 NNHDY, CDR2 SYVADS.

This clone is labeled as hyperexpanded. Gene names refer to mouse genes. The read ends 4 residues shy of where the CDR3 ends; the end is completed using the germline J gene. The rearrangement links TRBV13-1 to TRBJ2-3; maybe TRBD1 (5 bases). Trimming stripped 3 bases from V and 0 bases from J, with 17 bases between. The CDR3 runs to 17 residues. Germline-derived CDR1 and CDR2 are NSHNY and SYGAGN. The CDR3 DNA, read in part, is TGTGCCAGCAGTGTCCCCCCCAGGGCGGCTAGTGCAGAA. Translated, it gives CASSVPPRAASAE. The whole CDR3 sequence reads CASSVPPRAASAETLYF.

A few counts support this clone. Germline and genes here are mouse. The sequenced fragment ends 4 residues before the CDR3 boundary, so the rest is inferred from the germline J gene. The V and J genes are TRBV13-3 and TRBJ2-1; 10 bases align to TRBD2. J gave up 1 base and V 2 bases, and 3 bases lay outside the gene matches. Germline V CDR1 and CDR2: NNHDY, SYVADS. There are 16 residues in the CDR3. The covered CDR3 bases are TGTGCCAGCAGTGACTGGGGGGGCGGGAACTATGCT. Translated, it gives CASSDWGGGNYA. The complete CDR3 sequence is CASSDWGGGNYAEQFF.

This clone has ten or more counts. Germline and genes: mouse. The read ends 4 residues early relative to the CDR3; the germline J gene fills the gap. The V gene is TRBV5, the J gene TRBJ2-5; possibly TRBD2 for D (5 bases). With 1 base removed from V and 0 bases from J, the gap between germline ends came to 5 bases. The CDR3 extends over 14 amino acids. Germline V gene sequence: CDR1 LGHNA, CDR2 YNLKQL (reference sequence). The CDR3 DNA, read in part, is TGTGCCAGCAGCCAAGTGGGGAACCAAGAC. This codes for CASSQVGNQD. The whole CDR3 region reads CASSQVGNQDTQYF.

This clone was detected only a few times. Gene names refer to mouse genes. From the germline J gene comes the end of the CDR3, since the read stops 4 residues before it. The chain recombines TRBV13-2 with TRBJ2-4, with TRBD2 matching over 13 bases. The CDR3 runs to 17 residues. CDR1 is NNHNN and CDR2 is SYGAGS in the germline V gene (reference sequence). V was pared by 5 bases and J by 2 bases, with 8 bases of the junction left unmatched. CDR3 amino acids: CASGDWGGPLFQNTLYF. CDR3 DNA, as far as it was read: TGTGCCAGCGGGGACTGGGGGGGCCCTCTATTTCAAAAC.

This clone turned up a few times. Germline and genes: mouse. The CDR3 goes on 4 residues after the read ends, and that part is filled in from the germline J gene. The rearrangement links TRBV5 to TRBJ2-5, with 8 bases matching TRBD2. The CDR3 runs to 14 residues. The germline CDR1 and CDR2 sequences are LGHNA and YNLKQL (reference sequence). The CDR3 loop is CASSRDWGRDTQYF. CDR3 DNA (partial): TGTGCCAGCAGCCGCGACTGGGGAAGAGAC.

This clone was seen a few times. Any gene name here is a mouse gene name. The CDR3 end lies 4 residues beyond the end of the read and is filled in from the germline J gene. The chain combines TRBV19 with TRBJ1-2, with 7 bases that match TRBD1. Per the germline V gene, CDR1 is FNHDT and CDR2 is SITEND (reference sequence). V lost 4 bases to trimming and J lost 0 bases; unmatched junction nucleotides: 3. This CDR3 region has 14 residues. CDR3 region: CASSRDSSNSDYTF. Incomplete CDR3 DNA: TGTGCCAGCAGTCGGGACAGCTCAAACTCC. The full variable domain, its missing parts supplied by reference TRBV19 and TRBJ1-2, is GGIITQTPKFLIGQEGQKLTLKCQQNFNHDTMYWYRQDSGKGLRLIYYSITENDLQKGDLSEGYDASREKKSSFSLTVTSAQKNEMAVFLCASSRDSSNSDYTFGSGTRLLVI.

By frequency in the sample, this clone is medium-sized. Germline and genes: mouse. Sequencing ends 4 residues short of the CDR3 end; the germline J gene provides the rest. This chain links TRBV14 with TRBJ2-5; the match to TRBD2 covers 8 bases. Looked up from germline, CDR1 is SGHDT and CDR2 is FRDEAV. V lost 4 bases, J lost 1 base, and 2 bases stayed unmatched. CDR3 length: 14 amino acids. The CDR3 protein is CASSPTGDQDTQYF. The covered CDR3 bases are TGTGCCAGCAGTCCGACTGGGGACCAAGAC.

Details on this clone: The junction does not match germline at one end; this may be a read error. Gene names denote mouse genes. The CDR3 is cut off 4 residues early in the read; its end comes from the germline J gene. This chain links TRBV13-2 with TRBJ2-5; 11 bases match TRBD1. The germline V gene has CDR1 NNHNN and CDR2 SYGAGS (reference sequence). The CDR3 runs 15 residues. The CDR3 sequence: CASGDVGQGGDTQYF. The CDR3 DNA, read in part, is TGTGCCAGCGGGGATGTGGGACAGGGGGGAGAC.

This clone was detected many times. The listed genes are named as in mouse. The CDR3 goes on 4 residues after the read ends, and that part is filled in from the germline J gene. The rearrangement links TRBV16 to TRBJ2-1; 10 bases line up with TRBD2. From germline, CDR1 is SGHSA and CDR2 FRNQAP. The CDR3 totals 18 residues. The ends lost 0 bases at V and 1 base at J; junction bases unmatched: 6. The CDR3 bases that were read are TGTGCAAGCAGCTTAGATTCTTACTGGGGGGGGAACTATGCT. It is translated as CASSLDSYWGGNYA. The CDR3 as a whole reads CASSLDSYWGGNYAEQFF.

This clone was counted between two and nine times. The germline and genes are mouse ones. From the germline J gene comes the end of the CDR3, since the read stops 4 residues before it. The sample carries other DNA sequences with the same CDR3. The chain recombines TRBV13-2 with TRBJ2-1, with TRBD2 identical over 7 bases. Germline CDR1 and CDR2: NNHNN and SYGAGS (reference sequence). V lost 0 bases to trimming and J lost 4 bases; unmatched junction nucleotides: 4. The CDR3 has 15 amino acids. The CDR3 is CASGDAGGSYAEQFF. CDR3 DNA (partial): TGTGCCAGCGGTGATGCGGGGGGGTCTTATGCT.

This clone has a handful of counts. The gene names here belong to mouse. Read sequence stops 4 residues before the CDR3 end, and the germline J gene provides the missing end. The J gene is TRBJ1-1, the V gene TRBV14; TRBD1 might be the D (6 bases). The length of the CDR3 is 13 residues. V was cut by 3 bases and J by 1 base, with 7 bases left in between. Germline assignment: CDR1 SGHDT and CDR2 FRDEAV. CDR3 bases read: TGTGCCAGCAGTTCGGGACAAAACACA. Translated, it gives CASSSGQNT. The CDR3 in full is CASSSGQNTEVFF.

Concerning this clone: Gene names are the mouse ones. The read ends 4 residues before the CDR3 terminus; that terminus is restored from the germline J gene. This chain joins TRBV13-1 and TRBJ1-1; D unclear. V lost 2 bases, J lost 0 bases, and 5 bases lay in between. The length of the CDR3 is 13 residues. Germline V gene data show CDR1 as NSHNY and CDR2 as SYGAGN. The CDR3 bases that were read are TGTGCCAGCAGTGAAACAACAAACACA. Protein product: CASSETTNT. The entire CDR3 sequence reads CASSETTNTEVFF.

This clone is classed as medium-sized. The listed genes are named as in mouse. The CDR3 goes on 4 residues after the read ends, and that part is filled in from the germline J gene. The genes are TRBV13-2 and TRBJ1-2, with TRBD1 matching 7 bases. The CDR3 is made up of 15 amino acids. With 0 bases clipped from V and 0 bases from J, the junction kept 2 bases outside the gene matches. Germline V gene sequence: CDR1 NNHNN, CDR2 SYGAGS (reference sequence). CDR3 bases read: TGTGCCAGCGGTGATGGGGGACAGACAAACTCC. Residues: CASGDGGQTNS. The whole CDR3 sequence reads CASGDGGQTNSDYTF.